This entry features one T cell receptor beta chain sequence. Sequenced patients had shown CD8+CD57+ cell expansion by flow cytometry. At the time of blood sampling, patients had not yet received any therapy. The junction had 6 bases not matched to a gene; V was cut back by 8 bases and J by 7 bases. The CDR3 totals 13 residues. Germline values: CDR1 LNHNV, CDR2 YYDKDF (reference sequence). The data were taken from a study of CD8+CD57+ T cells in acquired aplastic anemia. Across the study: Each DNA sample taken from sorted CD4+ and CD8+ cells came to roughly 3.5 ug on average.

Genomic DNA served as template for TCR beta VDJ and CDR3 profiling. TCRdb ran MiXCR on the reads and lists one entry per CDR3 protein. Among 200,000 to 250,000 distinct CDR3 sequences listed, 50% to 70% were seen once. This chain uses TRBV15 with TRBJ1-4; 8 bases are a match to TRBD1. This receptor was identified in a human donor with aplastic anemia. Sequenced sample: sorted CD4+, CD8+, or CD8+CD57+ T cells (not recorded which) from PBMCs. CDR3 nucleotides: TGTGCCACCGCGGACAGGGTTACTGAAAAACTGTTTTTT. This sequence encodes CATADRVTEKLFF. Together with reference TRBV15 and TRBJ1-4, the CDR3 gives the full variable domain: DAMVIQNPRYQVTQFGKPVTLSCSQTLNHNVMYWYQQKSSQAPKLLFHYYDKDFNNEADTPDNFQSRRPNTSFCFLDIRSPGLGDTAMYLCATADRVTEKLFFGSGTQLSVL.